There are a few counts of the clone carrying this T cell receptor (beta chain). Its target is not known. It is unclear where the CDR3 begins or ends on the DNA, so no DNA is shown, and the CDR3 is as TCRdb lists it. The data were obtained in a study of STAT5B mutations in CD4+ large granular lymphocyte leukemia. Study results and limitations: Main leukemic clonotypes were patient-specific, but about 25% appeared at low frequency elsewhere.

The length of the CDR3 is 16 amino acids, counting both ends. CDR1 is MGHRA and CDR2 is YSYEKL in the germline V gene. The data were produced by immunoSEQ multiplex PCR, yet TCRdb's version contains in-frame clones alone and is incomplete. Among about 30,000 clones listed, approximately 80% were seen once. Healthy controls were blood donor buffy coats. The receptor's source is a human donor in good health. Specimen: CD4+ T cells from blood buffy coats. The chain links TRBV4-1 to TRBJ2-1; the listed D gene, TRBD1, was not tested against the DNA. The CDR3 reads CASSLRAGTVFSEQFF.